This T cell receptor (beta chain) emerged from a study of blood T cell repertoires in COVID-19. Clinical history as reported by participants underpinned cohort assignment. Germline V gene lookup returns CDR1 SGHVS and CDR2 FQNEAQ. This CDR3 has 17 amino acids. The V segment lost 4 bases and the J segment 7 bases; nucleotides outside the gene matches: 15. The protocol was immunoSEQ multiplex PCR, while the TCRdb copy is restricted to in-frame clones and leaves out a portion. The profile shows hundreds of thousands of clones, 75% to 90% of them singletons. The receptor was derived from a man aged 25 to 45 who had recovered from COVID-19. This chain links TRBV7-8 with TRBJ1-5, with 8 nucleotides matching TRBD1. The sequencing input was PBMCs or T cells enriched from blood (not recorded which). The CDR3 region is CASSSQRAGGGGQPQHF. CDR3 in DNA: TGTGCCAGCAGCTCCCAGAGGGCAGGGGGCGGGGGACAGCCCCAGCATTTT.